A single sample gave rise to the 8 T cell receptor beta chains below, sequenced in a study of identical twins. TCRdb used MiXCR to reprocess the 5' RACE reads, holding one entry per CDR3 protein. The table shows 700,000 to 950,000 distinct CDR3 sequences, with around 12% occurring only once. This sample also belongs to another study, concerning yellow fever vaccine responses in identical twins.

Material for sequencing was PBMCs. These receptors all stem from a woman between 18 and 29 years old in good health.

This clonotype was picked up many times. This chain joins TRBV15 and TRBJ1-1; 11 bases fit TRBD1. V shed 3 bases, J shed 4 bases, and the junction held 4 bases outside the gene matches. Per the germline V gene, CDR1 is LNHNV and CDR2 is YYDKDF (reference sequence). CDR3 length equals 15 residues. The chain's CDR3 is CATSSAGTGGTEAFF. The CDR3 nucleotides are TGTGCCACCAGCAGCGCCGGGACAGGGGGCACTGAAGCTTTCTTT.

V gene TRBV12-3 or TRBV12-4 combines with J gene TRBJ2-7; unclear D gene. The V and J ends lost 6 bases and 6 bases respectively, with 15 bases between them. The CDR3 is made up of 13 amino acids. In nucleotides, the CDR3 is TGTGCCAGCAGCCACCCCCAGGTGGGCGAGCAGTACTTC. The encoded protein is CASSHPQVGEQYF.

At least ten counts were recorded for this clonotype. The V gene is TRBV12-3 or TRBV12-4, the J gene TRBJ2-3; D is perhaps TRBD2 (6 bases). Trimming pared 8 bases from V and 0 bases from J, leaving 12 bases between. The CDR3 has 14 residues. In nucleotides, the CDR3 is TGTGCCAGCTCTAGCGAGAAAAGCACAGATACGCAGTATTTT. As protein: CASSSEKSTDTQYF.

There are a few counts of this clonotype. V usage is TRBV15 and J usage is TRBJ1-2, with D unresolved. The V gene's germline CDR1 is LNHNV and CDR2 YYDKDF (reference sequence). The V and J ends lost 6 bases and 2 bases respectively, with 16 bases between them. The CDR3 spans 15 residues. DNA of the CDR3: TGTGCCACCAGACTTGGGGTTGAGGGCAACTATGGCTACACCTTC. Protein sequence: CATRLGVEGNYGYTF.

This clonotype was detected a few times. This rearrangement joins TRBV19 to TRBJ2-4; D gene uncertain. CDR3 length equals 13 residues. The ends were cut back, 5 bases at V and 2 bases at J, with 7 bases in the middle. Germline CDR1 LNHDA, CDR2 SQIVND (reference sequence). CDR3 region: CASSPLSKNIQYF. The CDR3 coding sequence is TGTGCCAGTAGTCCCCTTTCCAAAAACATTCAGTACTTC.

This clonotype was found a few times. V usage is TRBV12-3 or TRBV12-4 and J usage is TRBJ2-1; possibly TRBD2 for D (6 bases). This CDR3 is 16 amino acids long. The V gene lost 5 bases and the J gene lost 1 base, with 15 bases spanning the gap. Here the CDR3 DNA reads TGTGCCAGCAGTCCCCTCGGGAGTAGGTCCTACAATGAGCAGTTCTTC. The encoded protein is CASSPLGSRSYNEQFF.

This rearrangement joins TRBV6-2 or TRBV6-3 to TRBJ2-7, with D tentatively TRBD2 (5 bases). The V gene's germline CDR1 is MNHEY and CDR2 SVGEGT. CDR3 length: 12 amino acids. Between the trimmed V and J ends, which lost 6 bases and 4 bases, there was a span of 10 bases. The CDR3 sequence is CASSRRGYEQYV. CDR3 DNA: TGTGCCAGCAGCCGTCGAGGGTACGAGCAGTACGTC.

This clonotype was recorded a few times. This sequence joins TRBV5-6 and TRBJ1-6; perhaps TRBD1 as D (5 bases). Germline CDR1 reads SGHDT; CDR2 reads YYEEEE. The CDR3 is made up of 13 amino acids. Trimming shortened V by 4 bases and J by 11 bases, and 13 bases separated the two germline ends. The CDR3 DNA reads TGTGCCAGCAGCAGCCGGGACCGAGCACCCCTCCACTTT. Its protein product is CASSSRDRAPLHF.